This is a list of T cell receptor beta chains from one sample in a study of blood T cell repertoires in COVID-19. Assay used: immunoSEQ multiplex PCR; TCRdb lists only in-frame clones, some missing. The sample includes over 150,000 clones, around nine tenths of them seen just once. The sample consisted of peripheral blood. These TCRs come from a woman aged 18-29 years who had recovered from COVID-19. Each CDR3 is given with its conserved first and last residue. A D gene is named only where the DNA matches it firmly. Rows give clone size only sometimes, using once, few, many, or a class for an expanded clone.

V: TRBV27; D: TRBD2; size: NA; J: TRBJ2-3; DNA: TGTGCCAGCAGTCCTCAGGGAGGGGTCTGGGATACGCAGTATTTT; CDR3: CASSPQGGVWDTQYF
V: TRBV3-1/TRBV3-2; D: TRBD1; size: NA; J: TRBJ1-2; DNA: TGTGCCAGCAGCCGGGACAGGGGTGGCTATGGCTACACCTTC; CDR3: CASSRDRGGYGYTF
V: TRBV27; D: NA; size: NA; J: TRBJ2-7; DNA: TGTGCCAGCAGTCCCTGGCCTCCTAGCTCCTACGAGCAGTACTTC; CDR3: CASSPWPPSSYEQYF
V: TRBV6-2/TRBV6-3; D: NA; size: NA; J: TRBJ2-2; DNA: TGTGCCAGCACCCCTCGAGGGGAGCGGGACACCGGGGAGCTGTTTTTT; CDR3: CASTPRGERDTGELFF
V: TRBV7-3; D: TRBD2; size: NA; J: TRBJ2-5; DNA: TGTGCCAGCAGCTCTCTAGCGGGGGGGCGGGAGACCCAGTACTTC; CDR3: CASSSLAGGRETQYF
V: TRBV6-4; D: TRBD2; size: once; J: TRBJ2-1; DNA: TGTGCCAGCACCCACGGGGCTAGCGGGAATGAGCAGTTCTTC; CDR3: CASTHGASGNEQFF
V: TRBV5-4; D: NA; size: NA; J: TRBJ1-5; DNA: TGTGCCAGCAGCTTGGGTGGGTCGGGACAGCCCCAGCATTTT; CDR3: CASSLGGSGQPQHF
V: TRBV7-3; D: TRBD1; size: NA; J: TRBJ1-1; DNA: TGTGCCAGCAGCTTCACAGGGGGCGTGAACACTGAAGCTTTCTTT; CDR3: CASSFTGGVNTEAFF
V: TRBV11-2; D: TRBD2; size: NA; J: TRBJ2-3; DNA: TGTGCCAGCAGCTTGTGGGACTACACAGATACGCAGTATTTT; CDR3: CASSLWDYTDTQYF
V: TRBV10-3; D: TRBD1; size: NA; J: TRBJ1-6; DNA: TGTGCCATCAGCCTGGGGACAGGAAAGAATTCACCCCTCCACTTT; CDR3: CAISLGTGKNSPLHF
V: TRBV18; D: NA; size: NA; J: TRBJ2-1; DNA: TGTGCCAGCTCACCCCGGACAGCACCAATTCAATACAATGAGCAGTTCTTC; CDR3: CASSPRTAPIQYNEQFF
V: TRBV5-6; D: TRBD2; size: NA; J: TRBJ2-1; DNA: TGTGCCAGCAGCTTGCGGGAGGCCAACAAGGATGAGCAGTTCTTC; CDR3: CASSLREANKDEQFF
V: TRBV11-2; D: NA; size: NA; J: TRBJ1-1; DNA: TGTGCCAGCAGCCGTCCGGGGGGGATGAACACTGAAGCTTTCTTT; CDR3: CASSRPGGMNTEAFF
V: TRBV6-5; D: NA; size: NA; J: TRBJ1-3; DNA: TGTGCCAGCAGTTACTCACCCGGGGGGACGTCAAACACCATATATTTT; CDR3: CASSYSPGGTSNTIYF
V: TRBV27; D: TRBD2; size: NA; J: TRBJ2-5; DNA: TGTGCCAGCAGTCCGCACCGGACTAGCGGACAAGAGACCCAGTACTTC; CDR3: CASSPHRTSGQETQYF